The 19 T cell receptor beta chains below come from one sample, sequenced in a study of blood T cells in healthy people across ages. Primers used in a second PCR of roughly 7 to 11 cycles were a sample-barcoded 5' primer and a J-beta primer mix. TCRdb re-called the 5' RACE reads with MiXCR, one entry per CDR3 protein. In the table there are about 670,000 distinct CDR3 sequences, about 50% of which are singletons. Source material: blood. These TCRs come from a woman of 80 years or more in good health.

This clonotype was seen a single time. The chain carries TRBV6-5 and TRBJ1-3; D is perhaps TRBD1 (6 bases). Germline lookup yields CDR1 MNHEY and CDR2 SVGAGI. V gave up 5 bases and J gave up 0 bases, with 11 bases separating them. The CDR3 is made up of 15 amino acids. CDR3 nucleotides: TGTGCCAGCAGTAGAGACAGGTTCTCTGGAAACACCATATATTTT. Translated, it gives CASSRDRFSGNTIYF.

This chain uses TRBV10-3 with TRBJ1-5; TRBD1 matches at 7 bases. The CDR3 is made up of 14 amino acids. With 5 bases clipped from V and 3 bases from J, the junction kept 4 bases outside the gene matches. Germline values: CDR1 ENHRY, CDR2 SYGVKD. The chain's CDR3 is CAISWDSFNQPQHF. The CDR3 nucleotides read TGTGCCATCAGTTGGGACAGTTTCAATCAGCCCCAGCATTTT.

Points on this clonotype: A much larger clone sits a single nucleotide away, making a read error possible. The gene calls are TRBV20-1 and TRBJ2-7; TRBD1 might be the D (5 bases). Germline CDR1 reads DFQATT; CDR2 reads SNEGSKA (reference sequence). This CDR3 is built from 14 residues. CDR3 region: CSAGDPLRAGEQYF. CDR3 DNA: TGCAGTGCTGGAGATCCCCTCAGGGCCGGCGAGCAGTACTTC.

The chain uses TRBV5-1 and TRBJ2-1; TRBD2 might be the D (5 bases). The assigned J gene may be wrong: the sequence end matches TRBJ2-7 better. This CDR3 has 15 residues. Germline CDR1 is SGHRS and CDR2 is YFSETQ. For the CDR3, the DNA is TGCGCCAGCAGCACTCGAGGGAGCTCCTACAATGAGCAGTACTTC. Amino acids: CASSTRGSSYNEQYF.

This clonotype was detected many times. V is TRBV29-1 and J is TRBJ2-7; no definite D call. CDR3 length: 10 amino acids. V was trimmed by 4 bases and J by 5 bases, leaving 6 bases between them. CDR1 SQVTM and CDR2 ANQGSEA come from the germline V gene. The CDR3 reads CSVGVDEQYF. DNA of the CDR3: TGCAGCGTTGGGGTCGACGAGCAGTACTTC.

V is TRBV18 and J is TRBJ1-5; the D is unclear. Deletions cut 1 base from V and 4 bases from J, with 11 bases between. Germline loops: CDR1 KGHSH, CDR2 LQKENI. The CDR3 totals 15 residues. The CDR3 loop reads CASSPLADSNQPQHF. In DNA, the CDR3 is TGTGCCAGCTCACCACTTGCTGACTCTAATCAGCCCCAGCATTTT.

The chain recombines TRBV4-1 with TRBJ2-4; D is perhaps TRBD1 (6 bases). Trimming took 3 bases from V and 8 from J, leaving 11 bases between them. This CDR3 is 13 amino acids long. Germline values: CDR1 MGHRA, CDR2 YSYEKL. The CDR3 region is CASSQTGSHIQYF. As DNA, the CDR3 is TGCGCCAGCAGCCAGACAGGCTCCCACATTCAGTACTTC.

As to this clonotype: This may arise from a read error, as a much more abundant clone is one base away. The chain carries TRBV5-7 and TRBJ2-5; the match to TRBD2 covers 7 bases. The DNA end favors TRBJ2-7, so the J call may be wrong. TRBV5-7 qualifies as an ORF whose function is uncertain. The CDR3 sequence is 13 residues long. The CDR3 coding sequence is TGTGCCAGATTGGGACGAGCGGGGTACGAGCAGTACTTC. Its protein product is CARLGRAGYEQYF.

In this sample, this clonotype turned up a few times. This chain links TRBV18 with TRBJ2-1; D is uncertain. CDR1 and CDR2 from the germline V gene are KGHSH and LQKENI. Trimming shortened V by 3 bases and J by 7 bases, and 13 bases separated the two germline ends. The CDR3 runs 14 residues. In DNA, the CDR3 is TGTGCCAGCTCACCTTCCGTGGCAGGTAATGAGCAGTTCTTC. This translates into CASSPSVAGNEQFF.

V and J are TRBV20-1 and TRBJ2-6; 10 bases fit TRBD2. This CDR3 has 19 residues. J lost 5 bases, V lost 2 bases, and 15 bases had no gene match. Germline assignment: CDR1 DFQATT and CDR2 SNEGSKA (reference sequence). The CDR3 loop is CSARFWASGGDLRANVLTF. CDR3 sequence (DNA): TGCAGTGCTAGATTTTGGGCTAGCGGGGGCGACTTGCGGGCCAACGTCCTGACTTTC.

A note on this clonotype: This clone may be a read error of a much larger clone one base away. The chain uses TRBV12-3 or TRBV12-4 and TRBJ2-1; D gene unclear. Trimming removed 7 bases from V and 4 bases from J, with 8 bases in between. This CDR3 contains 12 residues. Written as DNA, the CDR3 is TGTGCCAGCATTTGGGCTTACAATGAGCAGTTCTTC. Translation gives CASIWAYNEQFF.

This clonotype has at least ten counts. The chain joins TRBV28 to TRBJ2-1; 8 positions match TRBD2. In germline, CDR1 is MDHEN, CDR2 SYDVKM. This CDR3 contains 16 residues. The V segment lost 2 bases and the J segment 7 bases; nucleotides outside the gene matches: 10. CDR3 region: CASSLVGTRVRNEQFF. The DNA for the CDR3 is TGTGCCAGCAGTTTAGTCGGGACTAGGGTTCGTAATGAGCAGTTCTTC.

The chain carries TRBV12-3 or TRBV12-4 and TRBJ2-1, with D possibly matching TRBD1 (5 bases). CDR3 length equals 15 residues. V was cut by 0 bases and J by 5 bases, with 11 bases left in between. The CDR3 spells CASSLARGYNNEQFF. The DNA of the CDR3 is TGTGCCAGCAGTTTAGCAAGGGGCTATAACAATGAGCAGTTCTTC.

The chain is built from TRBV6-1 and TRBJ1-1; no definite D call. CDR3 length: 10 amino acids. V was cut by 10 bases and J by 6 bases, with 9 bases left in between. Per germline, CDR1 MNHNS and CDR2 SASEGT. The DNA for the CDR3 is TGTGCCATTAAGACGGCTGAAGCTTTCTTT. As protein: CAIKTAEAFF.

This clonotype was picked up a small number of times. The chain couples TRBV5-5 to TRBJ2-5, with TRBD1 as a possible D gene (5 bases). V was cut by 2 bases and J by 2 bases, with 16 bases left in between. Per the germline V gene, CDR1 is SGHKS and CDR2 is YYEKEE (reference sequence). The CDR3 covers 16 residues. The CDR3, as DNA: TGTGCCAGCAGCTTTGTGGCAGGGTGGTCTCAAGAGACCCAGTACTTC. Protein product: CASSFVAGWSQETQYF.

The chain recombines TRBV11-2 with TRBJ2-5; a possible D gene is TRBD2 (6 bases). The V end lost 0 bases, the J end lost 5 bases, and 19 bases lay between the germline ends. Germline V lookup: CDR1 SGHAT, CDR2 FQNNGV. The CDR3 contains 17 residues. The CDR3 DNA reads TGTGCCAGCAGCTTAGATATGGTCCTAGCGCTCCGCGAGACCCAGTACTTC. It is translated as CASSLDMVLALRETQYF. Looking up the rest from reference TRBV11-2 and TRBJ2-5 gives the full variable domain: EAGVAQSPRYKIIEKRQSVAFWCNPISGHATLYWYQQILGQGPKLLIQFQNNGVVDDSQLPKDRFSAERLKGVDSTLKIQPAKLEDSAVYLCASSLDMVLALRETQYFGPGTRLLVL.

V is TRBV20-1 and J is TRBJ1-1; a weak D match, TRBD1 (6 bases). V lost 3 bases and J lost 5, with 16 bases in between. This CDR3 spans 14 amino acids. Germline CDR1 is DFQATT and CDR2 is SNEGSKA (reference sequence). CDR3 bases: TGCAGTGCTAGTGCTCCTCAGGGGCGAACTGAAGCTTTCTTT. It translates to CSASAPQGRTEAFF.

This clonotype appeared once. This rearrangement joins TRBV5-5 to TRBJ2-3; D is unclear. Looked up from germline, CDR1 is SGHKS and CDR2 is YYEKEE (reference sequence). V was trimmed by 0 bases and J by 4 bases, leaving 9 bases between them. CDR3 length equals 14 residues. This CDR3 is CASSLAVYADTQYF. The CDR3 nucleotides are TGTGCCAGCAGCTTGGCGGTGTATGCAGATACGCAGTATTTT.

The CDR3 spells CASSEPSTRPGELFF. DNA for the CDR3: TGTGCCAGCAGTGAACCCTCGACTAGACCCGGGGAGCTGTTTTTT. The chain carries TRBV25-1 and TRBJ2-2, with a possible D match to TRBD2 (6 bases). Germline assignment: CDR1 MGHDK and CDR2 SYGVNS. This CDR3 contains 15 residues. V was pared by 2 bases and J by 6 bases, with 13 bases between.